The 5 T cell receptor beta chains in this list originate from one sample, sequenced in a study of T cells in localized non-small cell lung cancer (dated by TCRdb to about 2020). Library creation used the immunoSEQ multiplex PCR assay. The clones in this table, taken by TCRdb from immuneACCESS, are in-frame only. Not every clone is retained; where verified, under half of the shortfall comes from an unresolved V gene, and the cause of the rest is unknown. The sample table shows fewer than 35,000 clones, and almost 90% are seen once. The top ten hold roughly 4% of the sample. Sequenced here: peripheral blood, sampled before any cancer treatment. The receptors derive from a man between 40 and 75 years old with stage I lung adenocarcinoma.

CDR3 DNA: TGCGCCAGCAGCCCGGGAGACATTAGATTAATGAACACTGAAGCTTTCTTT. As protein: CASSPGDIRLMNTEAFF. V and J are TRBV5-1 and TRBJ1-1; D remains unclear. V lost 4 bases to trimming and J lost 0 bases, with 19 bases between them. CDR1 SGHRS and CDR2 YFSETQ come from the germline V gene. This CDR3 contains 17 residues.

Here the CDR3 reads CATSRDRSPSYEQYF. The CDR3 nucleotides are TGTGCCACCAGCAGAGACAGGTCCCCTAGCTACGAGCAGTACTTC. The chain is built from TRBV15 and TRBJ2-7; D not certain. This CDR3 region has 15 residues. CDR1 is LNHNV, CDR2 YYDKDF, per germline (reference sequence). The V end lost 0 bases, the J end lost 3 bases, and 12 bases lay between the germline ends.

The chain combines TRBV7-9 with TRBJ1-1; 7 nucleotides line up with TRBD1. Per the germline V gene, CDR1 is SEHNR and CDR2 is FQNEAQ (reference sequence). The CDR3 loop spans 13 amino acids. V trimming: 1 base; J trimming: 4 bases; junction bases outside the gene matches: 0. The chain's CDR3 is CASSLEGATEAFF. The CDR3 DNA is TGTGCCAGCAGCTTAGAGGGGGCCACTGAAGCTTTCTTT.

This clone was found a few times. The V call is TRBV5-8, the J call TRBJ2-7; 8 nucleotides line up with TRBD1. Germline CDR1 reads SGHTS; CDR2 reads YDEGEE. V shed 4 bases and J 5 bases; nucleotides not matched to a gene: 8. This CDR3 contains 14 residues. The CDR3 nucleotides read TGTGCCAGCAGCCCCGGGACAGGCTTAGACGAGCAGTACTTC. Protein: CASSPGTGLDEQYF.

The J gene is TRBJ2-2, the V gene TRBV19; D may match TRBD1 or TRBD2 (5 bases each). The CDR3 length is 15 residues. Germline lookup yields CDR1 LNHDA and CDR2 SQIVND (reference sequence). Trimming removed 4 bases from V and 5 bases from J, with 14 bases in between. CDR3: CASSNWDVPTGELFF. CDR3 coding DNA: TGTGCCAGTAGTAATTGGGACGTCCCAACCGGGGAGCTGTTTTTT.